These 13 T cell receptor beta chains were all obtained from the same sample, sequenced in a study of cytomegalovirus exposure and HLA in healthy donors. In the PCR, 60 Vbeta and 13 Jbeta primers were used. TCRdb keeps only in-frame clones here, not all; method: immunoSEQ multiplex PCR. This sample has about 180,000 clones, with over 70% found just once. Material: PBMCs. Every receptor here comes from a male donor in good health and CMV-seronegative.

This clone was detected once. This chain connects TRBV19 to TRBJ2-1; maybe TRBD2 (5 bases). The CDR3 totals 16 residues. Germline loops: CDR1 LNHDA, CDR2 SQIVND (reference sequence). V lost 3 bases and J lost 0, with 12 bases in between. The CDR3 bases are TGTGCCAGTAGTATTCAGAGGGCAAGCTCCTACAATGAGCAGTTCTTC. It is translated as CASSIQRASSYNEQFF.

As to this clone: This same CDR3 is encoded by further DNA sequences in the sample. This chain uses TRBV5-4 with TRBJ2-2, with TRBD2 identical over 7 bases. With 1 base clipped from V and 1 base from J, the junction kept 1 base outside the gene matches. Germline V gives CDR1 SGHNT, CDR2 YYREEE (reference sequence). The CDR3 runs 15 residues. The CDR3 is CASSLPSGNTGELFF. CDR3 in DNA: TGTGCCAGCAGCTTGCCTAGCGGGAACACCGGGGAGCTGTTTTTT.

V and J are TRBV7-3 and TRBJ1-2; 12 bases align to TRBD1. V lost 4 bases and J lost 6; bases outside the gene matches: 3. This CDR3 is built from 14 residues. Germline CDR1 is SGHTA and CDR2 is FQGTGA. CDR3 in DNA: TGTGCCAGCAGCTCGGGACAGGGGGCAGATGGCTACACCTTC. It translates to CASSSGQGADGYTF.

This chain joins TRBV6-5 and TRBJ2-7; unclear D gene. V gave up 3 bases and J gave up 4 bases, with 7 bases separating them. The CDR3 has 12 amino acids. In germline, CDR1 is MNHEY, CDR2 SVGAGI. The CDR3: CASSYVSYEQYF. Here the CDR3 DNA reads TGTGCCAGCAGTTATGTGTCATACGAGCAGTACTTC.

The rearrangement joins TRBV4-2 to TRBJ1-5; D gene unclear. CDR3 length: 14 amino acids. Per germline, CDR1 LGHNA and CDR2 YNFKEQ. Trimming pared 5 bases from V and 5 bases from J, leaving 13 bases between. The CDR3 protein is CASSADSGDQPQHF. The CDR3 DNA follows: TGTGCCAGCAGCGCGGACTCCGGGGATCAGCCCCAGCATTTT.

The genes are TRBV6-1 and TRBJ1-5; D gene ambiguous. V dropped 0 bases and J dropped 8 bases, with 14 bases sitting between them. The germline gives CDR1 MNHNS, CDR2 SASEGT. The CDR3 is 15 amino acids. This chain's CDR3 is CASSEAGTKDKPQHF. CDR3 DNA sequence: TGTGCCAGCAGTGAAGCGGGCACGAAAGATAAGCCCCAGCATTTT.

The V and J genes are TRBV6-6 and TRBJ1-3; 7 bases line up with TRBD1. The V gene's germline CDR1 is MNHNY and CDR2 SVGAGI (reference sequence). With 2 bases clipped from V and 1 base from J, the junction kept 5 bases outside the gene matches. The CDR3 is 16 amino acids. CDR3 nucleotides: TGTGCCAGCAGTTACGGGACGGGACAGTCTGGAAACACCATATATTTT. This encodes CASSYGTGQSGNTIYF.

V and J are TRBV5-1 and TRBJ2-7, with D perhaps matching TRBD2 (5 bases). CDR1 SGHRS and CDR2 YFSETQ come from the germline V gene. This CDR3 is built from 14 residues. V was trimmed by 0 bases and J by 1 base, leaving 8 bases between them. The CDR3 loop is CASSLAEGSYEQYF. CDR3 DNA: TGCGCCAGCAGCTTGGCCGAGGGTTCCTACGAGCAGTACTTC.

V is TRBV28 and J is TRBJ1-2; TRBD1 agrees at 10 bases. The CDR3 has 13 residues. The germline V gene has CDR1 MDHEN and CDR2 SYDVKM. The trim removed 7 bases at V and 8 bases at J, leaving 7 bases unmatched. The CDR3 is CASKRQGAEGYTF. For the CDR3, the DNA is TGTGCCAGCAAACGACAGGGGGCGGAGGGCTACACCTTC.

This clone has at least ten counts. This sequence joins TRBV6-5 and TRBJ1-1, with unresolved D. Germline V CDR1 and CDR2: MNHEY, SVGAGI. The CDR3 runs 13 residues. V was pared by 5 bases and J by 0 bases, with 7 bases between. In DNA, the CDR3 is TGTGCCAGCAGTGCCCAGATGAACACTGAAGCTTTCTTT. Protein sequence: CASSAQMNTEAFF.

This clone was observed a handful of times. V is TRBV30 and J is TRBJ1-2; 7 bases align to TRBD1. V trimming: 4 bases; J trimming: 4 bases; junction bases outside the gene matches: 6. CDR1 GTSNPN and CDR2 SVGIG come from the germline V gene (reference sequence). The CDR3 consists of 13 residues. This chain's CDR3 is CAWTRTGPYGYTF. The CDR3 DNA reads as TGTGCCTGGACCCGGACAGGCCCCTATGGCTACACCTTC.

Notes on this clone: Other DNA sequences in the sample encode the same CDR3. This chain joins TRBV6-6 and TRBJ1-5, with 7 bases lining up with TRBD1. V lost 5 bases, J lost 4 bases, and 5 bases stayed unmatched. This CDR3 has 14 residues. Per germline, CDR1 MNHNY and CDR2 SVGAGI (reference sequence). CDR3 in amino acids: CASSPGQLNQPQHF. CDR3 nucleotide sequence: TGTGCCAGCAGTCCGGGACAGCTGAATCAGCCCCAGCATTTT.

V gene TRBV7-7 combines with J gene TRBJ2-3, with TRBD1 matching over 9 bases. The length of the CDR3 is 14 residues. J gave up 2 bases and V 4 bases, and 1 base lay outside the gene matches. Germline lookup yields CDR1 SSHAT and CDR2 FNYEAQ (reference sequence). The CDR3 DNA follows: TGTGCCAGCAGCTCACAGGGGGCCACAGATACGCAGTATTTT. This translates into CASSSQGATDTQYF.